This TCR beta chain was identified in a study of chemoradiotherapy in HPV16-positive cancers. The overall study: Candidate HPV-specific clones and shared TCR motifs came from a couple of HPV16-positive patients. General study findings and limits: Functional assays defining HPV-specific T cells used only a couple of HPV16-positive patients.

Turning to this clone: Its matching antigen is unknown.

The germline gives CDR1 SGHDN, CDR2 FVKESK. The V end was cut by 1 base, the J end by 1 base, with 14 bases between. This CDR3 contains 16 residues. Data came from immunoSEQ multiplex PCR; TCRdb stores just in-frame clones and leaves some out. This table has some 6,600 clones, about 84% appearing once. The chain employs TRBV14 and TRBJ2-7; D is perhaps TRBD1 (5 bases). This sequence was found in a human donor with HPV-associated anogenital cancer. The sequencing here drew on tumor tissue, taken from a patient who underwent chemoradiotherapy. The CDR3 sequence is CASSQAEQGDSYEQYF. Written as DNA, the CDR3 is TGTGCCAGCAGCCAAGCGGAGCAGGGTGATTCCTACGAGCAGTACTTC. Variable domain in full (rest from reference TRBV14 and TRBJ2-7): EAGVTQFPSHSVIEKGQTVTLRCDPISGHDNLYWYRRVMGKEIKFLLHFVKESKQDESGMPNNRFLAERTGGTYSTLKVQPAELEDSGVYFCASSQAEQGDSYEQYFGPGTRLTVT.